This TCR beta chain was observed in a study of CD8 T cells in Susac syndrome. Germline V gene data show CDR1 as DFQATT and CDR2 as SNEGSKA (reference sequence). The CDR3 runs to 14 residues. J lost 5 bases, V lost 5 bases, and 9 bases had no gene match. A quantity of 0.5 to 1 ug RNA underwent reverse transcription using random hexamers. TCRdb re-analysed the immunoSEQ multiplex PCR reads in MiXCR, keeping a single row per CDR3 protein. The data show about 100,000 distinct CDR3 sequences, 95% seen once. Sequenced: CD8+ T cells from PBMCs. The chain uses TRBV20-1 and TRBJ2-1; 7 nucleotides align to TRBD1. This TCR derives from a human donor with Susac syndrome. The CDR3 DNA follows: TGCAGTGCTCATGACAGGGTAGTCGACAATGAGCAGTTCTTC. Its translation: CSAHDRVVDNEQFF.